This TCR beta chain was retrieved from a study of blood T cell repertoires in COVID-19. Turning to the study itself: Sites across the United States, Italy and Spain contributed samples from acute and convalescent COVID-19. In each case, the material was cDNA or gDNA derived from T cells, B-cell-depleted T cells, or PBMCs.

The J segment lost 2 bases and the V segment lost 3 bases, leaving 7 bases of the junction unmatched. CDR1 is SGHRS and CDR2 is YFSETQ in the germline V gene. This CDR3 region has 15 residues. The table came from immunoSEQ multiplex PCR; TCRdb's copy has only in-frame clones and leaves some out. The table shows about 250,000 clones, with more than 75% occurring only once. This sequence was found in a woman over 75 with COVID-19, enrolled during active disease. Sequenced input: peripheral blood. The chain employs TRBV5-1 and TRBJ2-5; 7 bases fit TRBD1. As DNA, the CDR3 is TGCGCCAGCAGCTCGACAGGGTCCCTACAAGAGACCCAGTACTTC. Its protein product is CASSSTGSLQETQYF.